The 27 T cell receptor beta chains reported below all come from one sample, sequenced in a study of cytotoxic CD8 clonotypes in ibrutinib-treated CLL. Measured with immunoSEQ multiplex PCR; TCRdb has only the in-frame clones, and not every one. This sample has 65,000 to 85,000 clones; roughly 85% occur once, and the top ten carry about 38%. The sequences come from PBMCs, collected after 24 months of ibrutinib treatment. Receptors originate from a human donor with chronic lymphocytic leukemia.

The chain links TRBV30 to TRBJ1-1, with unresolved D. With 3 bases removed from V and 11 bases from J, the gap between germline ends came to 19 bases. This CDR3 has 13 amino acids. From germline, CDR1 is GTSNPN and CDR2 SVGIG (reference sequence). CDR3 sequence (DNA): TGTGCCTGGAGCGTCCCCGGGCCGGGTCGCGCTTTCTTT. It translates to CAWSVPGPGRAFF.

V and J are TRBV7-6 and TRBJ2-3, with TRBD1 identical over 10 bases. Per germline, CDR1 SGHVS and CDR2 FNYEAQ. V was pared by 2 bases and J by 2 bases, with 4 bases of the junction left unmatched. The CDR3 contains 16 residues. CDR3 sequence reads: CASSLSGQGTTDTQYF. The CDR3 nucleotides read TGTGCCAGCAGCTTATCGGGACAGGGGACCACAGATACGCAGTATTTT.

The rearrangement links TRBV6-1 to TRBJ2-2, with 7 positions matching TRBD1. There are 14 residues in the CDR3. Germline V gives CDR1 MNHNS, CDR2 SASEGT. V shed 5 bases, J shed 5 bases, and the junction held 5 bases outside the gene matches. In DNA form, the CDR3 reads TGTGCCAGCAGTTCCCAACAGGGGACCGGGGAGCTGTTTTTT. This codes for CASSSQQGTGELFF.

DNA for the CDR3: TGTGCCAGCAGGTTACTAGGAGGCCAAGAGACCCAGTACTTC. Its protein is CASRLLGGQETQYF. The chain employs TRBV6-6 and TRBJ2-5, with TRBD2 as a possible D gene (5 bases). The CDR3 loop spans 14 amino acids. Looked up from germline, CDR1 is MNHNY and CDR2 is SVGAGI (reference sequence). V shed 6 bases and J shed 1 base, with 12 bases lying between them.

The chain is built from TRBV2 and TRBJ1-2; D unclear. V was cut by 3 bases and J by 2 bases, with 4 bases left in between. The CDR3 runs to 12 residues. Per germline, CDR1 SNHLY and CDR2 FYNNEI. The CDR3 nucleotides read TGTGCCAGCAGTGATCCGAACTATGGCTACACCTTC. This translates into CASSDPNYGYTF.

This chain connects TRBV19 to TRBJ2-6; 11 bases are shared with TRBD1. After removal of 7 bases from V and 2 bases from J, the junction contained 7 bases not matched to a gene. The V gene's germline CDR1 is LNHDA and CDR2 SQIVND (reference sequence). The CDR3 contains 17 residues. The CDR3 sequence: CASKTDRGLPGANVLTF. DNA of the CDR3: TGTGCCAGTAAAACGGACAGGGGGCTCCCTGGGGCCAACGTCCTGACTTTC.

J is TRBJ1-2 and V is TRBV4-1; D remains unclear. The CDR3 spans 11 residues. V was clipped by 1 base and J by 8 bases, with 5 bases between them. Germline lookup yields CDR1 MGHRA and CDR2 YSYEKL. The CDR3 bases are TGCGCCAGCAGCCAAGCGTACGGCTACACCTTC. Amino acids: CASSQAYGYTF.

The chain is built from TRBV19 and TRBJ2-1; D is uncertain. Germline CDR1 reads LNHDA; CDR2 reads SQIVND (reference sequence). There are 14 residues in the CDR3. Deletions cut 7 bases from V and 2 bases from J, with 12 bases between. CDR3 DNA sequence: TGTGCCAGTACCACTGGAAGAACCTACAATGAGCAGTTCTTC. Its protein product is CASTTGRTYNEQFF.

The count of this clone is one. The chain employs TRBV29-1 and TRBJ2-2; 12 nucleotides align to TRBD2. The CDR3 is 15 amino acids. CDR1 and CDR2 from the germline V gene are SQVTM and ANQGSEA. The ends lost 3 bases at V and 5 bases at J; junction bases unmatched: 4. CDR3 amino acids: CSVDTGTSGTGELFF. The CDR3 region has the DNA TGCAGCGTTGATACCGGGACTAGCGGGACCGGGGAGCTGTTTTTT.

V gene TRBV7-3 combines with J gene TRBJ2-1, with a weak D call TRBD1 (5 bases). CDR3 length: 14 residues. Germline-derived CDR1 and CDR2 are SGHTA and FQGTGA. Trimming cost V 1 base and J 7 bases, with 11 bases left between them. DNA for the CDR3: TGTGCCAGCAGCTTAAACAGCAGGGATAATGAGCAGTTCTTC. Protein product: CASSLNSRDNEQFF.

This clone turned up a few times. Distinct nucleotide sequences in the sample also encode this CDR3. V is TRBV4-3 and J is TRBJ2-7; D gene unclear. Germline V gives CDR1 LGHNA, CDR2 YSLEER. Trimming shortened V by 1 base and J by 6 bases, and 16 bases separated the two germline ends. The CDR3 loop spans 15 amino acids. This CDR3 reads CASSQGWAKESEQYF. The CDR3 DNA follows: TGCGCCAGCAGCCAAGGGTGGGCAAAAGAATCCGAGCAGTACTTC.

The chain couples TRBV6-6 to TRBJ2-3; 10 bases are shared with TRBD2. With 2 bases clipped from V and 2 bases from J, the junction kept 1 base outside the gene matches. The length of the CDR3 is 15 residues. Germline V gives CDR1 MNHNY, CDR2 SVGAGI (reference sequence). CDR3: CASSYLAGATDTQYF. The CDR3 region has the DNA TGTGCCAGCAGTTACCTAGCGGGGGCCACAGATACGCAGTATTTT.

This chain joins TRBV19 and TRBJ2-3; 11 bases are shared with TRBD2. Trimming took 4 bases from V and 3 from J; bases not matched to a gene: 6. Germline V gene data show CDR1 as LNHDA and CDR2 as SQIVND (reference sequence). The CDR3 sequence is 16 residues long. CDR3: CASSTPSGRWTDTQYF. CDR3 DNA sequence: TGTGCCAGTAGTACCCCTAGCGGGAGGTGGACAGATACGCAGTATTTT.

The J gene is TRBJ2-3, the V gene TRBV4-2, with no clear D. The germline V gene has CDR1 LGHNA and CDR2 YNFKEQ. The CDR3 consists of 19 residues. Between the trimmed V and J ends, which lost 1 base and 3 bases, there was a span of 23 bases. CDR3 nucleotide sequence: TGTGCCAGCAGCCAAGGGAGCCTCCCCGAGGACGACTGGACAGATACGCAGTATTTT. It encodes CASSQGSLPEDDWTDTQYF.

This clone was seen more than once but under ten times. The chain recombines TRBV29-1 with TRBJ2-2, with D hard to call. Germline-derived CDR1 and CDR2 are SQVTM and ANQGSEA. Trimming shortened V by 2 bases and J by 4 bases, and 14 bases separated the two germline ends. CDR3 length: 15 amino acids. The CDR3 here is CSVELAESRTGELFF. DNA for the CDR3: TGCAGCGTTGAACTTGCCGAATCCCGCACCGGGGAGCTGTTTTTT.

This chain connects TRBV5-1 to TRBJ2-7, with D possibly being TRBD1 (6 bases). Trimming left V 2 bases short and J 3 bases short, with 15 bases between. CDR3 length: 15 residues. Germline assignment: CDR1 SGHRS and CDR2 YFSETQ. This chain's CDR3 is CASSLGIQGFYEQYF. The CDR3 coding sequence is TGCGCCAGCAGCTTAGGTATACAGGGTTTCTACGAGCAGTACTTC.

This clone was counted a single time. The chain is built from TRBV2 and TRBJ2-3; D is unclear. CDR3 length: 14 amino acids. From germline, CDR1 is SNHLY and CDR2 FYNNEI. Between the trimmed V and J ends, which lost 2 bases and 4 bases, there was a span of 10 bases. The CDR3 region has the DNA TGTGCCAGCAGTGAACTGATAGCTGCAGATACGCAGTATTTT. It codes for CASSELIAADTQYF.

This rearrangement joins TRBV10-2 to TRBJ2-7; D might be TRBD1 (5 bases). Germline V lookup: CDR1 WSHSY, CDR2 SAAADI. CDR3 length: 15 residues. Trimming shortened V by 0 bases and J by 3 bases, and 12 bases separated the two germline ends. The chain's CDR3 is CASSESAGIVYEQYF. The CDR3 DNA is TGCGCCAGCAGTGAGTCGGCAGGGATCGTCTACGAGCAGTACTTC.

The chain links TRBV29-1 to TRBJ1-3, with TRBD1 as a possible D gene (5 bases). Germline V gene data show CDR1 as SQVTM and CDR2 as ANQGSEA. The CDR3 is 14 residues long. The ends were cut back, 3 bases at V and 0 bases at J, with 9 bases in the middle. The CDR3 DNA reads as TGCAGCGTTGATGGGGGATCCTCTGGAAACACCATATATTTT. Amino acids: CSVDGGSSGNTIYF.

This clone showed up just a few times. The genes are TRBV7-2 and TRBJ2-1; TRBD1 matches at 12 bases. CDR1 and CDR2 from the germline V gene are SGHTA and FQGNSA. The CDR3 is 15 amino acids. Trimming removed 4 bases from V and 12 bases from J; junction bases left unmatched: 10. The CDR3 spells CASSSGQGAWSGQFF. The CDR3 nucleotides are TGTGCCAGCAGCTCGGGACAGGGGGCTTGGTCGGGGCAGTTCTTC.

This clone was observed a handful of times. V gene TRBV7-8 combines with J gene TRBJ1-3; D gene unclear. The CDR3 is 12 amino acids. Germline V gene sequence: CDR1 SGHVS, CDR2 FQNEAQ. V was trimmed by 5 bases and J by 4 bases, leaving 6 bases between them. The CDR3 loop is CASSTRGNTIYF. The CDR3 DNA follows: TGTGCCAGCAGCACCAGGGGAAACACCATATATTTT.

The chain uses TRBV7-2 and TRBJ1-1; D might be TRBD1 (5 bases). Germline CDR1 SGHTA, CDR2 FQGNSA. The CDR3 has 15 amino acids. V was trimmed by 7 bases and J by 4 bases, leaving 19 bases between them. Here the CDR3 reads CASTKDLGVGTEAFF. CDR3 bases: TGTGCCAGCACCAAAGATCTGGGGGTGGGCACTGAAGCTTTCTTT.

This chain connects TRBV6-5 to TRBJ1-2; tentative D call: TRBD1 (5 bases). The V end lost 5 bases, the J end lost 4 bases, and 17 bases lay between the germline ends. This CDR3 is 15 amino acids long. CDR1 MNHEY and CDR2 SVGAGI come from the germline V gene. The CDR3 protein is CASSPLGEAVYGYTF. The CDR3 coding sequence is TGTGCCAGCAGTCCGTTGGGGGAGGCGGTCTATGGCTACACCTTC.

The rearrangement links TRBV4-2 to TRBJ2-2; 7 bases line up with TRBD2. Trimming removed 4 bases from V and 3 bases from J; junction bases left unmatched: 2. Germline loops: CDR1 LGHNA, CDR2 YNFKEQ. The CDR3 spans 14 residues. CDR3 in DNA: TGTGCCAGCAGCCTTGGGAGGGACACCGGGGAGCTGTTTTTT. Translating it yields CASSLGRDTGELFF.

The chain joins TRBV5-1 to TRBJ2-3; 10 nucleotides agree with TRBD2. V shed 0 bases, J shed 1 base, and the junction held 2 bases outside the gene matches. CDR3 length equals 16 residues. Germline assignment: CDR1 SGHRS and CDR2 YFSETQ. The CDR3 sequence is CASSLVGTSGTDTQYF. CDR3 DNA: TGCGCCAGCAGCTTGGTGGGGACTAGCGGCACAGATACGCAGTATTTT.

The CDR3 sequence: CASRWTSGSGEWETQYF. The CDR3 nucleotides read TGCGCCAGCAGATGGACTAGCGGGAGCGGGGAGTGGGAGACCCAGTACTTC. V gene TRBV5-1 combines with J gene TRBJ2-5, with TRBD2 matching over 13 bases. The junction had 12 bases not matched to a gene; V was cut back by 5 bases and J by 5 bases. This CDR3 spans 17 amino acids. CDR1 is SGHRS, CDR2 YFSETQ, per germline.

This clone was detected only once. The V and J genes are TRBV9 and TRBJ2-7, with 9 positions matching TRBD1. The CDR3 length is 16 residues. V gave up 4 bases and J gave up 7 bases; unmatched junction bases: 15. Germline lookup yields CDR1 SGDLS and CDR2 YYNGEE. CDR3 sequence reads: CASSLLQGALGEEQYF. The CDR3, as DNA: TGTGCCAGCAGCTTACTACAGGGGGCGCTGGGTGAAGAGCAGTACTTC.